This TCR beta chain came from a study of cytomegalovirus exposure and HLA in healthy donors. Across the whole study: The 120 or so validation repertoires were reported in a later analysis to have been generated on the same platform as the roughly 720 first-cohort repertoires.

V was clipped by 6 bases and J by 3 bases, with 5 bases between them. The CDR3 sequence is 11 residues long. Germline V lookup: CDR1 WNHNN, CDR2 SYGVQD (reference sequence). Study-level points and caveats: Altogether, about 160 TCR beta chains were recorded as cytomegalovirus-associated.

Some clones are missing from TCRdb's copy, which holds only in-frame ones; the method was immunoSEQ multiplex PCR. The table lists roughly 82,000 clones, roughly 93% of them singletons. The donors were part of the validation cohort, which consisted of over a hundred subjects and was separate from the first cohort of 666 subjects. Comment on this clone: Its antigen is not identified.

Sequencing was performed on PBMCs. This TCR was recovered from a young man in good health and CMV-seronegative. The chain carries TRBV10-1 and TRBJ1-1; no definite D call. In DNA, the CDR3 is TGCGCCAGCAGGGGAGACACTGAAGCTTTCTTT. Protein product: CASRGDTEAFF.